A single sample gave rise to the 9 T cell receptor beta chains below, sequenced in a study of blood T cells in healthy people across ages. Primed by a sample-barcoded 5' primer and a J-beta primer mix, a second PCR proceeded for 7 to 11 cycles. Using its own MiXCR run on the 5' RACE reads, TCRdb lists one record per CDR3 protein. The top ten clones hold over 10% of a sample with about 1.1 million distinct CDR3 sequences, about two fifths of them seen once. Material for sequencing was blood. All receptors derive from a man in his late teens or twenties in good health.

J is TRBJ2-1 and V is TRBV20-1, with D possibly matching TRBD2 (6 bases). Looked up from germline, CDR1 is DFQATT and CDR2 is SNEGSKA (reference sequence). The CDR3 runs 11 residues. Between the trimmed V and J ends, which lost 8 bases and 10 bases, there was a span of 15 bases. The CDR3 sequence is CSLFHTSEQFF. CDR3 bases: TGCAGTCTCTTCCACACTAGCGAGCAGTTCTTC.

V and J are TRBV27 and TRBJ2-3; 9 bases align to TRBD2. The CDR3 spans 16 residues. The V gene end was trimmed by 5 bases and the J gene end by 0 bases; junction bases not matched to a gene: 6. Germline-derived CDR1 and CDR2 are MNHEY and SMNVEV (reference sequence). CDR3 sequence (DNA): TGTGCCAGCAGTAAGACTAGCGGACCTAGCACAGATACGCAGTATTTT. Amino acids: CASSKTSGPSTDTQYF.

The chain is built from TRBV3-1 and TRBJ2-1, with D possibly called TRBD1 or TRBD2 (5 bases each). Per the germline V gene, CDR1 is LGHDT and CDR2 is YNNKEL (reference sequence). This CDR3 contains 15 residues. Between the trimmed V and J ends, which lost 3 bases and 6 bases, there was a span of 15 bases. This CDR3 is CASSQDGTVSNEQFF. CDR3 in DNA: TGTGCCAGCAGCCAGGACGGGACCGTGAGCAATGAGCAGTTCTTC.

The J gene is TRBJ1-1, the V gene TRBV15; 10 bases are shared with TRBD1. Per the germline V gene, CDR1 is LNHNV and CDR2 is YYDKDF (reference sequence). The CDR3 length is 15 residues. J lost 4 bases, V lost 5 bases, and 7 bases had no gene match. CDR3 protein: CATSPGTGEGTEAFF. The CDR3 DNA follows: TGTGCCACCAGCCCCGGGACAGGGGAAGGCACTGAAGCTTTCTTT.

This clonotype was detected once. In DNA, the CDR3 is TGTGCCAGCAGCGACCGGGACAGAGTCTACAATGAGCAGTACTTC. Translated, it gives CASSDRDRVYNEQYF. The chain is built from TRBV9 and TRBJ2-5, with TRBD1 matching over 7 bases. J lost 11 bases, V lost 3 bases, and 16 bases had no gene match. Germline CDR1 SGDLS, CDR2 YYNGEE. The CDR3 totals 15 residues.

This chain joins TRBV21-1 and TRBJ2-1. TRBV21-1 is a recognized pseudogene. The CDR3 covers 15 residues. CDR3 sequence: CASSNARVRYHEQFF. CDR3 nucleotide sequence: TGTGCCAGCAGCAATGCGAGGGTCCGTTACCATGAGCAGTTCTTC.

The rearrangement links TRBV7-9 to TRBJ2-5; D gene unclear. The CDR3 totals 16 residues. Germline CDR1 and CDR2: SEHNR and FQNEAQ (reference sequence). The ends were cut back, 2 bases at V and 2 bases at J, with 15 bases in the middle. The CDR3 reads CASSLRQPLSQETQYF. CDR3 coding DNA: TGTGCCAGCAGCTTAAGGCAGCCGCTCTCGCAAGAGACCCAGTACTTC. The full variable domain, its missing parts supplied by reference TRBV7-9 and TRBJ2-5, is DTGVSQNPRHKITKRGQNVTFRCDPISEHNRLYWYRQTLGQGPEFLTYFQNEAQLEKSRLLSDRFSAERPKGSFSTLEIQRTEQGDSAMYLCASSLRQPLSQETQYFGPGTRLLVL.

The rearrangement joins TRBV2 to TRBJ2-2, with a weak D call TRBD2 (6 bases). The CDR3 is 14 amino acids. Germline loops: CDR1 SNHLY, CDR2 FYNNEI. Trimming stripped 11 bases from V and 6 bases from J, with 19 bases between. The CDR3 DNA follows: TGTGCCTCCCGCGGGGACCTTTTGGCCGGGGAGCTGTTTTTT. Its translation is CASRGDLLAGELFF.

This clonotype was seen more than once but under ten times. J is TRBJ2-7 and V is TRBV5-1; D is tentatively TRBD1 or TRBD2 (5 bases each). The CDR3 is made up of 15 amino acids. Looked up from germline, CDR1 is SGHRS and CDR2 is YFSETQ. Trimming shortened V by 4 bases and J by 6 bases, and 20 bases separated the two germline ends. CDR3 bases: TGCGCCAGCAGCCTCTATCGGGGCGCCCCCGCCGAGCAGTACTTC. Its translation: CASSLYRGAPAEQYF. Combining the CDR3 with reference TRBV5-1 and TRBJ2-7 gives the whole variable domain KAGVTQTPRYLIKTRGQQVTLSCSPISGHRSVSWYQQTPGQGLQFLFEYFSETQRNKGNFPGRFSGRQFSNSRSEMNVSTLELGDSALYLCASSLYRGAPAEQYFGPGTRLTVT.